These 30 T cell receptor beta chains originate from one sample sequenced in a study of blood T cell repertoires in COVID-19. TCRdb's copy holds only in-frame clones and misses some; the assay was immunoSEQ multiplex PCR. The data contain approximately 210,000 clones, 80% to 90% of them seen just once; the ten biggest clones take up 2.5% to 3.5%. The sample taken for sequencing was peripheral blood. The source is a middle-aged man with active or convalescent COVID-19.

The rearrangement joins TRBV5-1 to TRBJ2-3, with 16 bases fitting TRBD2. The germline gives CDR1 SGHRS, CDR2 YFSETQ. This CDR3 is 17 amino acids long. Losses at the gene ends were 3 bases for V and 11 bases for J; bases not matched to a gene: 12. CDR3 in DNA: TGCGCCAGCAGCTCGCTGGGACTAGCGGGAGGGCCCCAAAAGCAGTATTTT. This sequence encodes CASSSLGLAGGPQKQYF.

This rearrangement joins TRBV10-1 to TRBJ2-5; 8 nucleotides match TRBD1. Germline lookup yields CDR1 WNHNN and CDR2 SYGVQD (reference sequence). V gave up 2 bases and J gave up 5 bases; unmatched junction bases: 4. The CDR3 covers 14 residues. CDR3 nucleotide sequence: TGCGCCAGCAGTGAGACCAGGGGGCTGGAGACCCAGTACTTC. As protein: CASSETRGLETQYF.

The V gene is TRBV18, the J gene TRBJ2-3, with TRBD2 as a possible D gene (5 bases). Germline-derived CDR1 and CDR2 are KGHSH and LQKENI. The CDR3 runs to 16 residues. The germline V and J ends were trimmed by 0 bases and 1 base, with 11 bases remaining between them. CDR3 in amino acids: CASSPPNSGGTDTQYF. The CDR3 DNA reads TGTGCCAGCTCACCACCGAACAGCGGAGGCACAGATACGCAGTATTTT.

The rearrangement links TRBV3-1 (or the pseudogene TRBV3-2) to TRBJ2-7, with 7 positions matching TRBD2. There are 14 residues in the CDR3. The V segment lost 3 bases and the J segment 2 bases; nucleotides outside the gene matches: 4. CDR1 is LGHDT and CDR2 is YNNKEL in the germline V gene (reference sequence). The CDR3 here is CASSHTSETYEQYF. The CDR3 region has the DNA TGTGCCAGCAGCCATACTAGCGAGACCTACGAGCAGTACTTC.

The V call is TRBV2, the J call TRBJ2-1; 8 nucleotides align to TRBD2. V gave up 4 bases and J gave up 9 bases; unmatched junction bases: 5. This CDR3 has 13 residues. Germline assignment: CDR1 SNHLY and CDR2 FYNNEI. The CDR3 loop reads CASSGGLVGEQFF. Here the CDR3 DNA reads TGTGCCAGCAGTGGGGGACTAGTAGGTGAGCAGTTCTTC.

The V and J genes are TRBV24-1 and TRBJ2-3; D might be TRBD2 (6 bases). Germline loops: CDR1 KGHDR, CDR2 SFDVKD. This CDR3 has 18 residues. V was pared by 3 bases and J by 1 base, with 19 bases between. In DNA, the CDR3 is TGTGCCACCAGTGATCCCGGAGCGGGTGCTGTAGGCACAGATACGCAGTATTTT. Translation: CATSDPGAGAVGTDTQYF.

The rearrangement joins TRBV7-9 to TRBJ1-4; weak D call: TRBD1 (6 bases). CDR1 and CDR2 (germline): SEHNR, FQNEAQ (reference sequence). This CDR3 is built from 18 residues. V shed 4 bases and J shed 0 bases, with 18 bases lying between them. CDR3: CASSSRGGRLATNEKLFF. The DNA of the CDR3 is TGTGCCAGCAGCTCCCGGGGGGGCAGACTTGCAACTAATGAAAAACTGTTTTTT.

The V and J genes are TRBV3-1 (or the pseudogene TRBV3-2) and TRBJ2-2; TRBD2 matches at 7 bases. There are 14 residues in the CDR3. J gave up 4 bases and V 4 bases, and 3 bases lay outside the gene matches. The germline gives CDR1 LGHDT, CDR2 YNNKEL (reference sequence). The CDR3 protein is CASSLPGGTGELFF. CDR3 in DNA: TGTGCCAGCAGCCTCCCGGGGGGCACCGGGGAGCTGTTTTTT.

The chain employs TRBV23-1 and TRBJ1-1; possible D gene TRBD1, 5 bases. TRBV23-1 is an ORF, and what it does is uncertain. V lost 1 base and J lost 5, with 26 bases in between. The CDR3 loop spans 19 amino acids. CDR3 bases: TGCGCCAGCAGTCAATTAGGCGCTGCCGAGCGGGGGAAAAGAACTGAAGCTTTCTTT. Its translation: CASSQLGAAERGKRTEAFF.

The V gene is TRBV19, the J gene TRBJ2-1, with 9 bases lining up with TRBD2. The V and J ends lost 2 bases and 8 bases, in that order; junction bases with no gene match: 4. The CDR3 sequence is 14 residues long. Germline V gene data show CDR1 as LNHDA and CDR2 as SQIVND (reference sequence). The CDR3 spells CASSIWAGGHEQFF. For the CDR3, the DNA is TGTGCCAGTAGTATATGGGCGGGAGGGCATGAGCAGTTCTTC.

V is TRBV5-1 and J is TRBJ1-2; D uncertain. The CDR3 extends over 13 amino acids. The V gene lost 2 bases and the J gene lost 3 bases, with 8 bases spanning the gap. Germline V CDR1 and CDR2: SGHRS, YFSETQ. This CDR3 is CASSFNLHYGYTF. For the CDR3, the DNA is TGCGCCAGCAGCTTCAACTTACACTATGGCTACACCTTC.

J is TRBJ2-7 and V is TRBV5-1; 9 bases are a match to TRBD2. CDR1 and CDR2 (germline): SGHRS, YFSETQ. There are 15 residues in the CDR3. With V trimmed by 4 bases and J by 3 bases, 8 bases remained unmatched. The CDR3 DNA reads TGCGCCAGCAGCCCGAACCCTAGCGGGGACTACGAGCAGTACTTC. Its translation is CASSPNPSGDYEQYF.

The gene calls are TRBV11-3 and TRBJ2-1; D might be TRBD2 (6 bases). Germline CDR1 SGHNT, CDR2 YENEEA. The CDR3 extends over 14 amino acids. V was cut by 5 bases and J by 6 bases, with 14 bases left in between. The CDR3 DNA reads TGTGCCAGCAGCCAGGAGGGCCTCTTCAATGAGCAGTTCTTC. It codes for CASSQEGLFNEQFF.

The gene calls are TRBV7-8 and TRBJ1-6, with a possible D match to TRBD1 (5 bases). Trimming left V 1 base short and J 13 bases short, with 11 bases between. The germline CDR1 and CDR2 sequences are SGHVS and FQNEAQ. This CDR3 spans 13 amino acids. The CDR3 DNA reads TGTGCCAGCAGCTTAGGGGTAGGGGATCCCCTCCACTTT. Translation: CASSLGVGDPLHF.

The rearrangement links TRBV6-2 or TRBV6-3 to TRBJ1-2, with 7 bases aligning to TRBD1. V lost 2 bases and J lost 0; bases outside the gene matches: 3. CDR1 and CDR2 (germline): MNHEY, SVGEGT. This CDR3 comprises 15 residues. The DNA of the CDR3 is TGTGCCAGCAGTTACCGGACAGGAGCTAACTATGGCTACACCTTC. Its translation: CASSYRTGANYGYTF.

This rearrangement joins TRBV6-5 to TRBJ2-7; 7 bases map to TRBD2. V lost 8 bases to trimming and J lost 1 base; unmatched junction nucleotides: 5. Germline loops: CDR1 MNHEY, CDR2 SVGAGI. The CDR3 is 13 residues long. Here the CDR3 reads CASGPSGSYEQYF. Written as DNA, the CDR3 is TGTGCCAGCGGCCCTAGCGGTTCCTACGAGCAGTACTTC.

The rearrangement uses TRBV19 and TRBJ1-5; perhaps TRBD1 as D (6 bases). The CDR3 contains 16 residues. V dropped 2 bases and J dropped 4 bases, with 15 bases sitting between them. Germline loops: CDR1 LNHDA, CDR2 SQIVND (reference sequence). For the CDR3, the DNA is TGTGCCAGTAGTATATCTCGGGGGGCGTCAAATCAGCCCCAGCATTTT. Its protein is CASSISRGASNQPQHF.

J is TRBJ1-6 and V is TRBV10-3; D may be TRBD1 (6 bases). The CDR3 length is 13 residues. V was pared by 4 bases and J by 5 bases, with 6 bases between. CDR1 and CDR2 (germline): ENHRY, SYGVKD. CDR3 sequence reads: CAISGTDNSPLHF. The CDR3 nucleotides are TGTGCCATCAGTGGGACAGATAATTCACCCCTCCACTTT.

The chain uses TRBV6-5 and TRBJ2-7; D gene uncertain. The germline V gene encodes CDR1 MNHEY and CDR2 SVGAGI. The CDR3 consists of 13 residues. Trimming took off 5 bases at V and 3 bases at J, with 11 bases between the two ends. CDR3 in amino acids: CASSPETYYEQYF. CDR3 DNA: TGTGCCAGCAGTCCCGAGACTTACTACGAGCAGTACTTC.

The table lists this clone with a few counts. The chain recombines TRBV4-3 with TRBJ1-1, with a possible D match to TRBD1 (6 bases). V lost 0 bases, J lost 7 bases, and 15 bases lay in between. The CDR3 spans 15 residues. Germline V lookup: CDR1 LGHNA, CDR2 YSLEER. The chain's CDR3 is CASSQDAGAGVEAFF. CDR3 DNA sequence: TGCGCCAGCAGCCAAGATGCGGGGGCGGGGGTTGAAGCTTTCTTT.

For the CDR3, the DNA is TGTGCCAGCAGGGGACAGATCCTGAACACTGAAGCTTTCTTT. Protein product: CASRGQILNTEAFF. The gene calls are TRBV28 and TRBJ1-1, with 7 bases matching TRBD1. The CDR3 loop spans 14 amino acids. With V trimmed by 6 bases and J by 0 bases, 4 bases remained unmatched. Germline V lookup: CDR1 MDHEN, CDR2 SYDVKM.

This chain joins TRBV14 and TRBJ2-1; TRBD1 might be the D (6 bases). The germline V and J ends were trimmed by 0 bases and 9 bases, with 15 bases remaining between them. CDR1 and CDR2 from the germline V gene are SGHDN and FVKESK. The CDR3 sequence is 15 residues long. CDR3 loop: CASSQDLPRGSEQFF. The CDR3 region has the DNA TGTGCCAGCAGCCAAGATTTACCCAGGGGTAGTGAGCAGTTCTTC.

V usage is TRBV4-1 and J usage is TRBJ1-3; a possible D gene is TRBD1 (5 bases). V dropped 1 base and J dropped 0 bases, with 13 bases sitting between them. Germline V gene lookup returns CDR1 MGHRA and CDR2 YSYEKL. The CDR3 runs to 17 residues. CDR3 sequence: CASSQGTPTRSGNTIYF. CDR3 DNA: TGCGCCAGCAGCCAAGGGACACCCACTCGCTCTGGAAACACCATATATTTT.

The chain is built from TRBV28 and TRBJ2-5; a weak D match, TRBD2 (6 bases). CDR3 length: 19 residues. V was clipped by 3 bases and J by 1 base, with 24 bases between them. CDR1 is MDHEN, CDR2 SYDVKM, per germline. As DNA, the CDR3 is TGTGCCAGCAGTTTGGGACCAGGGAAAAGGGCGGGGAGCCAAGAGACCCAGTACTTC. Translated: CASSLGPGKRAGSQETQYF.

The genes are TRBV6-6 and TRBJ1-2; 9 bases line up with TRBD1. From germline, CDR1 is MNHNY and CDR2 SVGAGI (reference sequence). The junction had 9 bases not matched to a gene; V was cut back by 6 bases and J by 7 bases. This CDR3 is 14 amino acids long. Here the CDR3 reads CASSSGTGRLGYTF. The CDR3 DNA reads as TGTGCCAGCAGCTCCGGGACAGGGCGTCTTGGCTACACCTTC.

Written as DNA, the CDR3 is TGTGCCAGCTCACCTGGACGGGACAGGGCTCTCACTGAAGCTTTCTTT. Amino acid sequence: CASSPGRDRALTEAFF. The chain employs TRBV18 and TRBJ1-1; 9 nucleotides agree with TRBD1. In germline, CDR1 is KGHSH, CDR2 LQKENI. Unmatched junction bases numbered 9, after V lost 3 bases and J lost 4 bases. This CDR3 comprises 16 residues.

V gene TRBV3-1 (or the pseudogene TRBV3-2) combines with J gene TRBJ1-1, with D possibly TRBD1 on 5 matching bases. This CDR3 comprises 13 residues. CDR1 and CDR2 from the germline V gene are LGHDT and YNNKEL (reference sequence). V was clipped by 3 bases and J by 5 bases, with 10 bases between them. The CDR3: CASSQGGMTEAFF. CDR3 in DNA: TGTGCCAGCAGCCAGGGGGGGATGACTGAAGCTTTCTTT.

The chain links TRBV5-1 to TRBJ1-1; possibly TRBD1 for D (6 bases). The CDR3 is 14 residues long. V lost 4 bases to trimming and J lost 0 bases, with 10 bases between them. Germline CDR1 reads SGHRS; CDR2 reads YFSETQ. The chain's CDR3 is CASSPGTLNTEAFF. In DNA, the CDR3 is TGCGCCAGCAGCCCGGGGACACTGAACACTGAAGCTTTCTTT.

The chain has TRBV3-1 (or the pseudogene TRBV3-2) and TRBJ2-2, with 9 bases aligning to TRBD2. From germline, CDR1 is LGHDT and CDR2 YNNKEL (reference sequence). V lost 4 bases, J lost 4 bases, and 4 bases stayed unmatched. The CDR3 totals 15 residues. CDR3 sequence reads: CASSLAGGGTGELFF. The CDR3, as DNA: TGTGCCAGCAGCCTGGCGGGAGGGGGCACCGGGGAGCTGTTTTTT.

The V gene is TRBV28, the J gene TRBJ1-5; D perhaps matches TRBD1 (6 bases). The CDR3 consists of 15 residues. V shed 2 bases and J shed 2 bases, with 10 bases lying between them. Germline-derived CDR1 and CDR2 are MDHEN and SYDVKM. CDR3 DNA sequence: TGTGCCAGCAGTTTAGGGGGGGCTGGCAATCAGCCCCAGCATTTT. Its protein product is CASSLGGAGNQPQHF.